The present TCR beta chain was sequenced within a study of memory CD4+ T cells and cytomegalovirus serostatus (dated by TCRdb to between 2018 and 2020). For context, the study as a whole: The cohort included about 33 healthy adults from Belgium, of whom 9 were CMV seropositive and 24 were CMV seronegative. To replicate a published TCR-based CMV serostatus classifier, the study sequenced CD4+ memory TCRbeta repertoires from a Belgian cohort whose cytomegalovirus serostatus was known.

The CDR3 has 18 amino acids, counting the end cysteine and phenylalanine. The read is trimmed to its CDR3 DNA, 54 bases read in frame from base 1. V gives up 3 bases and J gives up 5 bases, and the segment between their germline ends measures 25 bases. The germline V gene sets CDR1 to MRHNA and CDR2 to SNTAGT. Genomic DNA was extracted from sorted cells with the Quick-DNA Microprep Kit. Amplification of TCRbeta DNA was done with the immunoSEQ hsTCRbeta kit, following the protocol from the manufacturer. An Illumina MiSeq instrument was used to sequence the TCRbeta libraries. The paper's processing steps were these. Following removal of out-of-frame sequences, 2 million to 2.5 million distinct TCRbeta sequences were retained, with an average of approximately 64,000 per individual. Each individual was scored according to the count of 164 previously reported CMV-associated TCRbeta sequences and the total productive distinct TCRbeta count. A beta-binomial model was reimplemented in Python, and scikit-learn random forests with default parameters were trained on data from the US cohort. Classifier performance on the Belgian cohort was summarized as median AUC with percentile confidence intervals over 10,000 bootstrap iterations. This is the immuneACCESS table as TCRdb keeps it, with only in-frame sequences that have V and J called. A part of the clones is gone; compared with another copy, unresolved V genes explain less than half, and the rest is unexplained. V and J calls and clone size are as listed in that table; D and trimming were resolved from the DNA. The sample data list 50,000 or so clones, and about four fifths of these were observed just once. The ten largest clones represent approximately 0.64% of the sample.

As regards this clone: It lacks a known antigen. No base-level quality is on record; no much larger clone is a single base apart.

A FACSAria II was used to sort memory CD4+ T cells, defined as single viable CD3+CD4+CD8-CD45RO+ cells. CMV serostatus was assessed using a Roche Elecsys assay, by which serum IgG against CMV pp150, pp28, p38 and p52 was detected. Once the samples were thawed, total CD4+ T cells were enriched through positive selection using CD4 magnetic microbeads. The samples came from a different study that was designed specifically to examine the CD4+ T cell memory repertoire. Following standard operating procedures, peripheral blood mononuclear cells were isolated and cryopreserved, while serum was kept at -80 degrees C. The staining used CD3-PerCP (BW264/56), CD4-APC (RPA-T4), CD45RO-PE (UCHT1) and CD8-Pacific Orange (3B5) antibodies, and Sytox blue was used to exclude non-viable cells. The paper as a whole reports these results and caveats: Of around 160 previously reported CMV-associated TCRbeta sequences, around 67 appeared in the CD4+ memory repertoires, each in one to five individuals. On the Belgian cohort, the classifier built on the original framework reached a median bootstrapped AUC of around 0.95, with a 95% CI of 0.76-1.00. Only CD4+CD45RO+ memory cells were sequenced, unlike the original study, which covered naive and memory CD4+ and CD8+ populations. For CMV serostatus prediction, a median bootstrapped AUC of about 0.96 was reached with the original framework, and a median bootstrapped AUC of about 0.9 was reached with a US-trained random forest. Results were interpreted as suggesting that the CMV-associated TCR signature is largely present in the CD4+ memory repertoire.

The receptor chain draws on TRBV6-4 and TRBJ1-1, with a tentative D gene TRBD1 over 5 matching bases. The receptor was derived from an adult in good health and CMV-seronegative. The specimen sequenced was memory CD4+ T cells from blood. The CDR3 loop reads CASSERGGAGRKRTEAFF. The DNA sequence is given as TGTGCCAGCAGTGAGAGGGGTGGGGCAGGGAGGAAGAGAACTGAAGCTTTCTTT.